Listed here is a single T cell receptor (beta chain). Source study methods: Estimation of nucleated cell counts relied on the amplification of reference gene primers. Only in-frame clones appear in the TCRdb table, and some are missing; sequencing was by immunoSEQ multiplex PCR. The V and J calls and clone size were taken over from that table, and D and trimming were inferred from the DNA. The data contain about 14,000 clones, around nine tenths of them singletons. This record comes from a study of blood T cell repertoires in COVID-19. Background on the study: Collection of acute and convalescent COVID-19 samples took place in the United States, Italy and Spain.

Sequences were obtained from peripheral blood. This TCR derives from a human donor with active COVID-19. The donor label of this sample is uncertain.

CDR3 in DNA: TGTGCCTGGAGTCGACAGGACAATAATTCACCCCTCCACTTT. Its protein product is CAWSRQDNNSPLHF. The genes are TRBV30 and TRBJ1-6; D perhaps matches TRBD1 (6 bases). With 2 bases removed from V and 5 bases from J, the gap between germline ends came to 10 bases. The CDR3 has 14 amino acids. The germline V gene encodes CDR1 GTSNPN and CDR2 SVGIG (reference sequence).